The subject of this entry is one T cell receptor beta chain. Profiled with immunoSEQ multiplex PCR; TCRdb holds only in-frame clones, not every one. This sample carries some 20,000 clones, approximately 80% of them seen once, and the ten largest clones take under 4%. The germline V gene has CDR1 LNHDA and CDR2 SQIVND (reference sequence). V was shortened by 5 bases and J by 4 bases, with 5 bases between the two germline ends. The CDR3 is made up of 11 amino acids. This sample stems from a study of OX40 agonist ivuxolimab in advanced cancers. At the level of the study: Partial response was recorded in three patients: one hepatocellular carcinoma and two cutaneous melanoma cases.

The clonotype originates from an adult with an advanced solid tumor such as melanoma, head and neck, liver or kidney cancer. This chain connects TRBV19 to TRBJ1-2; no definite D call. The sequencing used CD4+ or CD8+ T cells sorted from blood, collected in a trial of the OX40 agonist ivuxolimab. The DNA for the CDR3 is TGTGCCAGTAGTTACAGCTATGGCTACACCTTC. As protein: CASSYSYGYTF.